Shown below are 26 T cell receptor beta chains from a single sample sequenced in a study of T cells after yellow fever vaccination. A single record per CDR3 protein comes from TCRdb applying MiXCR to the 5' RACE reads. The table includes 500,000 to 550,000 distinct CDR3 sequences, just over 20% detected once. Sequenced here: PBMCs, sampled about 20 days after the first yellow fever vaccination. Every receptor here comes from a man between 18 and 35 years old who received the YFV17D yellow fever vaccine.

This clonotype was recorded many times. The rearrangement uses TRBV12-3 or TRBV12-4 and TRBJ2-3; possibly TRBD2 for D (5 bases). V shed 5 bases and J shed 9 bases, with 18 bases lying between them. The CDR3 totals 14 residues. CDR3 in amino acids: CASSIRAGSGTQYF. Here the CDR3 DNA reads TGTGCCAGCAGTATCCGGGCCGGCTCGGGGACGCAGTATTTT.

This clonotype was recorded a few times. The chain couples TRBV7-9 to TRBJ2-3, with 8 bases matching TRBD2. J lost 2 bases, V lost 5 bases, and 3 bases had no gene match. The CDR3 has 14 residues. Germline V gene lookup returns CDR1 SEHNR and CDR2 FQNEAQ (reference sequence). CDR3 DNA: TGTGCCAGCAGCCGGGGGGGGACCACAGATACGCAGTATTTT. Protein sequence: CASSRGGTTDTQYF. The full variable domain, in which reference TRBV7-9 and TRBJ2-3 provide the parts outside the CDR3, is DTGVSQNPRHKITKRGQNVTFRCDPISEHNRLYWYRQTLGQGPEFLTYFQNEAQLEKSRLLSDRFSAERPKGSFSTLEIQRTEQGDSAMYLCASSRGGTTDTQYFGPGTRLTVL.

This chain joins TRBV11-1 and TRBJ2-3; D is possibly TRBD2 (5 bases). The germline CDR1 and CDR2 sequences are SGHAT and FQDESV (reference sequence). The CDR3 has 14 residues. The V gene lost 5 bases and the J gene lost 2 bases, with 11 bases spanning the gap. CDR3 loop: CASSATRDTDTQYF. CDR3 in DNA: TGTGCCAGCAGCGCTACACGGGACACAGATACGCAGTATTTT.

The chain employs TRBV4-3 and TRBJ1-5; D uncertain. CDR1 is LGHNA, CDR2 YSLEER, per germline. The CDR3 runs 13 residues. With 3 bases removed from V and 4 bases from J, the gap between germline ends came to 7 bases. The CDR3 bases are TGCGCCAGCAGCCAGGATAAAAATCAGCCCCAGCATTTT. Amino acid sequence: CASSQDKNQPQHF.

This clonotype has just a few counts. The J gene is TRBJ1-1, the V gene TRBV12-3 or TRBV12-4; D perhaps matches TRBD1 (6 bases). V was clipped by 6 bases and J by 2 bases, with 16 bases between them. This CDR3 region has 15 residues. CDR3 sequence: CASSNTQTGNTEAFF. The CDR3 region has the DNA TGTGCCAGCAGCAACACACAGACAGGAAACACTGAAGCTTTCTTT.

The table lists this clonotype with a few counts. J is TRBJ2-5 and V is TRBV7-2; 9 bases fit TRBD1. Losses at the gene ends were 6 bases for V and 10 bases for J; bases not matched to a gene: 15. Per the germline V gene, CDR1 is SGHTA and CDR2 is FQGNSA. The CDR3 is 15 amino acids. CDR3 nucleotide sequence: TGTGCCAGCAGTTCAGTAAACAGGGGGCTAGGGAACCAGTACTTC. Translation gives CASSSVNRGLGNQYF.

J is TRBJ2-5 and V is TRBV7-8; D is possibly TRBD2 (5 bases). Trimming shortened V by 11 bases and J by 0 bases, and 7 bases separated the two germline ends. This CDR3 spans 11 amino acids. Germline CDR1 and CDR2: SGHVS and FQNEAQ. The CDR3 sequence is CAWRDQETQYF. The CDR3 nucleotides read TGTGCCTGGCGGGACCAAGAGACCCAGTACTTC.

This clonotype showed up many times. The chain links TRBV12-3 or TRBV12-4 to TRBJ1-5; D remains unclear. The CDR3 has 14 residues. The ends were cut back, 3 bases at V and 5 bases at J, with 11 bases in the middle. The CDR3 DNA reads TGTGCCAGCAGTTTTTGGGGAGGCGATCAGCCCCAGCATTTT. This sequence encodes CASSFWGGDQPQHF.

Here the CDR3 reads CASRRTGATNQPQHF. CDR3 DNA sequence: TGCGCCAGCAGGAGGACAGGGGCAACTAATCAGCCCCAGCATTTT. The chain joins TRBV5-1 to TRBJ1-5, with 9 bases fitting TRBD1. Germline-derived CDR1 and CDR2 are SGHRS and YFSETQ. The CDR3 sequence is 15 residues long. With 5 bases clipped from V and 4 bases from J, the junction kept 7 bases outside the gene matches. Based on the CDR3 plus reference TRBV5-1 and TRBJ1-5, the full variable domain is KAGVTQTPRYLIKTRGQQVTLSCSPISGHRSVSWYQQTPGQGLQFLFEYFSETQRNKGNFPGRFSGRQFSNSRSEMNVSTLELGDSALYLCASRRTGATNQPQHFGDGTRLSIL.

This clonotype appeared a few times. The J gene is TRBJ2-3, the V gene TRBV7-2, with TRBD2 matching 12 bases. CDR3 size: 15 residues. Germline trimming cut 6 bases from V and 5 bases from J; bases unmatched to any gene: 6. The germline gives CDR1 SGHTA, CDR2 FQGNSA. Here the CDR3 DNA reads TGTGCCAGCAGACTTCTAGCGGGAGGGGAAGATACGCAGTATTTT. Translated: CASRLLAGGEDTQYF.

The V and J genes are TRBV29-1 and TRBJ2-1, with 8 positions matching TRBD1. The CDR3 covers 12 residues. Trimming cost V 6 bases and J 8 bases; bases outside gene matches: 6. Germline lookup yields CDR1 SQVTM and CDR2 ANQGSEA. The CDR3 bases are TGCAGCGTCGCTCAACAGGGGGATGAGCAGTTCTTC. It encodes CSVAQQGDEQFF.

This clonotype appeared many times. The chain recombines TRBV7-9 with TRBJ1-4; the D gene is possibly TRBD1 (5 bases). Germline CDR1 reads SEHNR; CDR2 reads FQNEAQ (reference sequence). CDR3 length: 16 amino acids. Trimming pared 6 bases from V and 7 bases from J, leaving 21 bases between. CDR3 sequence (DNA): TGTGCCAGCAGTGCGACAAGGGGAGCGGGAGGTGAAAAACTGTTTTTT. The encoded protein is CASSATRGAGGEKLFF.

The sample holds many counts of this clonotype. The rearrangement joins TRBV12-3 or TRBV12-4 to TRBJ2-7, with 7 bases identical to TRBD1. After removal of 6 bases from V and 2 bases from J, the junction contained 4 bases not matched to a gene. The CDR3 consists of 13 residues. The CDR3 region is CASSPGQTYEQYV. CDR3 sequence (DNA): TGTGCCAGCAGCCCGGGACAGACCTACGAGCAGTACGTC.

This clonotype was seen ten or more times. The chain links TRBV30 to TRBJ2-1; D is ambiguous. Looked up from germline, CDR1 is GTSNPN and CDR2 is SVGIG (reference sequence). Trimming left V 3 bases short and J 4 bases short, with 4 bases between. CDR3 length equals 11 residues. CDR3 nucleotides: TGTGCCTGGAGAAATTACAATGAGCAGTTCTTC. Amino acids: CAWRNYNEQFF. Based on the CDR3 plus reference TRBV30 and TRBJ2-1, the full variable domain is SQTIHQWPATLVQPVGSPLSLECTVEGTSNPNLYWYRQAAGRGLQLLFYSVGIGQISSEVPQNLSASRPQDRQFILSSKKLLLSDSGFYLCAWRNYNEQFFGPGTRLTVL.

This clonotype came up many times. CDR3 nucleotides: TGTGCCAGCAGTCCCTCCTATGGCTACACCTTC. Translating it yields CASSPSYGYTF. V usage is TRBV28 and J usage is TRBJ1-2; no reliable D call. The V end was cut by 5 bases, the J end by 4 bases, with 5 bases between. This CDR3 region has 11 residues. CDR1 is MDHEN, CDR2 SYDVKM, per germline.

A few counts support this clonotype. The rearrangement links TRBV6-5 to TRBJ2-2; a weak D match, TRBD1 (5 bases). This CDR3 has 17 amino acids. V lost 0 bases to trimming and J lost 1 base, with 12 bases between them. The germline V gene encodes CDR1 MNHEY and CDR2 SVGAGI. CDR3 protein: CASSYSVVTGNTGELFF. The CDR3 DNA reads as TGTGCCAGCAGTTACTCAGTAGTAACAGGGAACACCGGGGAGCTGTTTTTT.

This chain connects TRBV10-3 to TRBJ2-7, with TRBD1 as a possible D gene (6 bases). Trimming pared 1 base from V and 2 bases from J, leaving 15 bases between. The CDR3 consists of 16 residues. CDR1 ENHRY and CDR2 SYGVKD come from the germline V gene. This CDR3 is CAISEYDRSLPYEQYF. The CDR3, as DNA: TGTGCCATCAGTGAGTACGACAGGTCATTACCCTACGAGCAGTACTTC.

The gene calls are TRBV18 and TRBJ2-5; tentatively, D is TRBD1 (6 bases). This CDR3 contains 13 residues. Trimming removed 5 bases from V and 2 bases from J, with 9 bases in between. Looked up from germline, CDR1 is KGHSH and CDR2 is LQKENI. The CDR3 DNA is TGTGCCAGCTCAAAAGGGGGTCAAGAGACCCAGTACTTC. Its translation is CASSKGGQETQYF.

The rearrangement joins TRBV12-3 or TRBV12-4 to TRBJ1-3, with a possible D match to TRBD1 (6 bases). V gave up 6 bases and J gave up 0 bases, with 15 bases separating them. This CDR3 region has 16 residues. DNA for the CDR3: TGTGCCAGCAGGGGGACTGAGGGACACTCTGGAAACACCATATATTTT. Translating it yields CASRGTEGHSGNTIYF.

This clonotype was counted between two and nine times. J is TRBJ2-3 and V is TRBV20-1; 9 nucleotides align to TRBD2. The V segment lost 3 bases and the J segment 0 bases; nucleotides outside the gene matches: 4. From germline, CDR1 is DFQATT and CDR2 SNEGSKA (reference sequence). This CDR3 comprises 15 residues. In DNA, the CDR3 is TGCAGTGCTAGCCCAGCGGGGGGAAGCACAGATACGCAGTATTTT. Translation gives CSASPAGGSTDTQYF.

The chain recombines TRBV2 with TRBJ2-7; TRBD1 agrees at 11 bases. Germline CDR1 and CDR2: SNHLY and FYNNEI. J was trimmed by 3 bases and V by 6 bases; bases with no gene match: 4. There are 14 residues in the CDR3. CDR3 sequence: CASRTGTGGYEQYF. The CDR3 DNA follows: TGTGCCAGCAGGACCGGGACAGGGGGCTACGAGCAGTACTTC.

This chain connects TRBV18 to TRBJ2-1, with D possibly being TRBD2 (6 bases). V lost 8 bases and J 4 bases, leaving 18 bases between the germline ends. This CDR3 comprises 15 residues. Germline V CDR1 and CDR2: KGHSH, LQKENI. The CDR3, as DNA: TGTGCCAGCAGAATAGGGGAGGACGGATACAATGAGCAGTTCTTC. This sequence encodes CASRIGEDGYNEQFF. Supplemented by reference TRBV18 and TRBJ2-1, the full variable domain reads NAGVMQNPRHLVRRRGQEARLRCSPMKGHSHVYWYRQLPEEGLKFMVYLQKENIIDESGMPKERFSAEFPKEGPSILRIQQVVRGDSAAYFCASRIGEDGYNEQFFGPGTRLTVL.

This clonotype was counted only a few times. The chain links TRBV14 to TRBJ2-7; D remains ambiguous. Germline V gene data show CDR1 as SGHDN and CDR2 as FVKESK. The CDR3 length is 13 residues. The V gene lost 5 bases and the J gene lost 9 bases, with 17 bases spanning the gap. The CDR3 region has the DNA TGTGCCAGCAGCGTAAGACTCCTCGGATGGCAGTACTTC. Translation gives CASSVRLLGWQYF.

The gene calls are TRBV7-3 and TRBJ2-1, with TRBD2 as a possible D gene (7 bases). Trimming left V 5 bases short and J 10 bases short, with 18 bases between. This CDR3 has 14 amino acids. The germline CDR1 and CDR2 sequences are SGHTA and FQGTGA. This CDR3 is CASSTDGGRREQFF. Here the CDR3 DNA reads TGTGCCAGCAGCACGGACGGGGGGCGGCGGGAGCAGTTCTTC.

This clonotype occurred many times. Germline is not matched at one junction end, which may reflect a read error. V and J are TRBV5-1 and TRBJ1-1; the D is unclear. There are 12 residues in the CDR3. Germline V CDR1 and CDR2: SGHRS, YFSETQ. The CDR3, as DNA: TGTGCCAGCAGCCCAGAGAACACTGAAGCTTTCTTT. Protein product: CASSPENTEAFF.

V and J are TRBV9 and TRBJ1-6; 11 positions match TRBD1. V trimming: 2 bases; J trimming: 9 bases; junction bases outside the gene matches: 7. Germline lookup yields CDR1 SGDLS and CDR2 YYNGEE. This CDR3 region has 16 residues. CDR3 coding DNA: TGTGCCAGCAGCGTTCACCCGGGGACAGGGGGTTCACCCCTCCACTTT. Its translation is CASSVHPGTGGSPLHF.